This TCR beta chain was observed in a study of siplizumab effects on memory and regulatory T cells. Produced via immunoSEQ multiplex PCR; TCRdb's table is partial and in-frame only. The sample has roughly 62,000 clones; about 80% are singletons. Comments on this clone: Its antigen remains unknown.

General study points: No assignable naive or memory phenotype existed for roughly 80-97% of proliferating CD4+ or CD8+ clones. Left unconfirmed was the suppressive function of proliferating Tregs from siplizumab cultures. Mapping to unstimulated subsets was achieved for only a minor fraction of alloreactive clones.

CDR1 and CDR2 (germline): MNHEY, SVGAGI. The CDR3 totals 15 residues. V lost 6 bases to trimming and J lost 8 bases; unmatched junction nucleotides: 13. The sequenced sample was memory CD4+ T cells sorted from blood. The TCR comes from a human donor in good health. The J gene is TRBJ1-2, the V gene TRBV6-5; TRBD1 matches at 9 bases. This chain's CDR3 is CASRKTGGALWGYTF. CDR3 DNA: TGTGCCAGCAGGAAAACAGGGGGCGCTTTGTGGGGCTACACCTTC.